The source of this T cell receptor beta chain is a study of shared clonotypes between healthy human individuals (dated by TCRdb to 2018 to 2020). About the study as a whole: A couple of women and three men aged 18 to 49 years were included in the cohort. Per donor, three plates each were used for CD4 naive and CD4 memory, two for CD8 naive, and one for CD8 memory. The study deeply sequenced blood TCR repertoires of five healthy adults to estimate repertoire size and the extent of clonotype sharing between individuals. Different laboratories and diverse techniques were used to prepare libraries and sequence TCR repertoires, to increase sequencing depth and limit assay-specific biases. Between about 0.94 and 8.9 billion PBMCs per donor were obtained by leukapheresis. Findings and caveats that apply to the study as a whole: Sharing across several donors was observed for approximately 4.6% of naive CD4, 3.5% of naive CD8, over 2% of memory CD4, and roughly 0.43% of memory CD8 clonotypes. Because the study included a small number of donors, the genetic and exposure-history diversity represented was limited. Naive subsets generally had larger estimated clonotype richness than memory subsets. Pairwise subsampling led to the expectation that sequencing depth would affect the degree of clonotype sharing among donors. Compared with non-shared clonotypes, clonotypes shared by all four sorted-subset donors had higher generation probabilities. Rarefaction of sorted-subset datasets indicated incomplete sequencing despite the large sequencing depth. Sampling was restricted to blood, and TCR repertoires in tissues likely differ from the TCR repertoires found in blood.

There are 14 amino acids in the CDR3, from cysteine to phenylalanine inclusive. Of all the DNA, just the CDR3 is kept, 42 bases in frame from base 1. Trimming at the junction amounts to 0 bases on V and 4 bases on J, and the germline ends lie 10 bases apart. For CDR1 and CDR2, the germline V gene lists LGHNA and YSLEER. Using the deep immunoSEQ assay, multiplex PCR amplified TCR CDR3 regions from genomic DNA. Extracted genomic DNA from each cell subset was distributed evenly across all wells of several immunoSEQ 96-well plates, and each plate was treated as a replicate. For sorted subsets, approximately 0.2 ug of genomic DNA, equivalent to 25,000 to 35,000 T cell genomes, went into each replicate PCR. Purified libraries were quantified with a Qubit 3.0 fluorometer, sized on a Bioanalyzer 2100, and re-quantified with the KAPA Library Quantification kit. Each immunoSEQ 96-well plate was sequenced on its own single-read 150-cycle Illumina NextSeq 550 flow cell. Concerning the study's data processing: Because the immunoSEQ output held only junctional sequences and lacked quality scores, the filtering could not match the filtering applied to full-length reads. To assign V/J genes and CDR3, sequences were annotated against IMGT germline references using PyIR, a Python wrapper for IgBLAST v1.9. Any read was removed if the V/J assignment was weak (E-value above 1e-6), the CDR3 was missing, or the read contained stop codons, out-of-frame junctions, or ambiguous translated residues. V3J clonotypes were defined as sequences sharing an identical inferred V gene, J gene, and CDR3 amino acid sequence. To compute the percentage overlap between repertoires, the number of shared unique clonotypes was divided by the size of the smaller repertoire. Repertoire richness was assessed with RTK rarefaction, the Chao1 estimator, and Recon v2.1 estimates of unobserved clonotypes. For all TCRbeta clonotypes obtained by the gDNA method from a handful of donors, generation probabilities were computed with OLGA. The clones in this table, taken by TCRdb from immuneACCESS, are in-frame only. Not every clone is retained; where verified, under half of the shortfall comes from an unresolved V gene, and the cause of the rest is unknown. The V and J calls and clone size come from that table; D and trimming were worked out from the DNA. The sample records approximately 810,000 clones, around 92% of which are singletons. The ten largest clones represent approximately 25% of the sample.

In the case of this clone: The specificity of this receptor is unknown. Per-base qualities were not stored, and no clone one base away is much larger.

CD8 naive samples consisted of CD45RO-negative cells that were positively selected for CCR7, yielding a CD45RA+CCR7+ population without TemRA cells. The donors were healthy, HIV-negative adults with no recently reported acute infections or vaccinations. All donors were Caucasian adults living in Nashville, Tennessee, USA. Blood was collected by leukapheresis, and PBMCs were isolated by Ficoll-Histopaque density gradient centrifugation and then cryopreserved in liquid nitrogen vapor phase. Analytical flow cytometry was used to check the purity and quantity of each magnetically sorted T cell population. Genomic DNA was isolated from every sorted fraction and measured by UV absorbance on a Nanodrop 2000c.

This receptor was obtained from a man younger than 40 in good health. The V and J segments used are TRBV4-3 and TRBJ2-7; the D gene is unclear. Sequenced sample: naive CD8+ T cells sorted from blood. The cell subset or site label, as the study defines it: CD45RA+CCR7+. The CDR3 reads CASSQDYMGYEQYF. The DNA is as follows: TGCGCCAGCAGCCAAGATTACATGGGGTACGAGCAGTACTTC.